This T cell receptor beta chain stems from a study of cytomegalovirus exposure and HLA in healthy donors. The CDR3 is 15 amino acids. The V and J ends lost 4 bases and 0 bases respectively, with 10 bases between them. Germline CDR1 MNHNS, CDR2 SASEGT. It was with 60 Vbeta and 13 Jbeta primers that the PCR ran. Some clones are missing from TCRdb's copy, which holds only in-frame ones; the method was immunoSEQ multiplex PCR. Found here are roughly 130,000 clones, 80% of them singletons; the top ten hold over 3%. The J gene is TRBJ1-3, the V gene TRBV6-1, with a tentative D call TRBD1 (6 bases). This TCR was sampled from a woman in her 40s in good health and CMV-seronegative. Specimen: PBMCs. This CDR3 reads CASSGDRSSGNTIYF. The CDR3 region has the DNA TGTGCCAGCAGTGGAGACAGGAGCTCTGGAAACACCATATATTTT.